This entry lists 22 T cell receptor beta chains sequenced from one sample in a study of CD8 T cells in ankylosing spondylitis. These receptors' antigens are unknown. TCRdb re-analysed the 5' RACE reads in MiXCR, keeping a single row per CDR3 protein. The sample lists 200,000 to 250,000 distinct CDR3 sequences; 6% to 8.5% were seen once. Study-wide points: A TCR beta motif of roughly 8 highly homologous variants appeared characteristic of ankylosing spondylitis blood.

The sample taken for sequencing was blood, either unsorted or a sorted T cell fraction (not recorded which). These receptors were obtained from a male donor with ankylosing spondylitis.

This clonotype has ten or more counts. V usage is TRBV20-1 and J usage is TRBJ2-7; 10 nucleotides align to TRBD2. After removal of 4 bases from V and 0 bases from J, the junction contained 6 bases not matched to a gene. This CDR3 contains 15 residues. CDR1 and CDR2 (germline): DFQATT, SNEGSKA (reference sequence). The CDR3 loop is CSAKPLAGDSYEQYF. For the CDR3, the DNA is TGCAGTGCTAAACCGCTAGCGGGGGACTCCTACGAGCAGTACTTC.

This clonotype was recorded at least ten times. This rearrangement joins TRBV9 to TRBJ2-3; D may correspond to TRBD1 or TRBD2 (5 bases each). V shed 1 base and J shed 2 bases, with 8 bases lying between them. Germline assignment: CDR1 SGDLS and CDR2 YYNGEE. The CDR3 loop spans 14 amino acids. CDR3 protein: CASSVKGTTDTQYF. CDR3 bases: TGTGCCAGCAGCGTAAAGGGGACCACAGATACGCAGTATTTT.

This clonotype was picked up many times. This rearrangement joins TRBV10-3 to TRBJ1-5, with TRBD1 as a possible D gene (5 bases). Germline V gives CDR1 ENHRY, CDR2 SYGVKD. V lost 6 bases and J 1 base, leaving 10 bases between the germline ends. The CDR3 is 14 amino acids. The CDR3 protein is CAIRDPGSNQPQHF. As DNA, the CDR3 is TGTGCCATCAGGGACCCAGGGAGCAATCAGCCCCAGCATTTT.

The V and J genes are TRBV5-1 and TRBJ2-1; 8 bases match TRBD2. V gave up 9 bases and J gave up 12 bases; unmatched junction bases: 8. Germline CDR1 SGHRS, CDR2 YFSETQ. The CDR3 length is 11 residues. The CDR3 loop is CATDSGEGQFF. Written as DNA, the CDR3 is TGCGCCACCGATAGCGGGGAGGGGCAGTTCTTC.

This clonotype came up many times. The chain is built from TRBV5-1 and TRBJ2-1, with 8 bases matching TRBD1. Losses at the gene ends were 1 base for V and 4 bases for J; bases not matched to a gene: 4. In germline, CDR1 is SGHRS, CDR2 YFSETQ. The CDR3 covers 15 residues. The CDR3 DNA reads TGCGCCAGCAGCTTGTATCAGGGGGCTTACAATGAGCAGTTCTTC. It yields the protein CASSLYQGAYNEQFF.

This chain joins TRBV11-2 and TRBJ2-7, with TRBD2 identical over 13 bases. The J segment lost 4 bases and the V segment lost 0 bases, leaving 3 bases of the junction unmatched. Looked up from germline, CDR1 is SGHAT and CDR2 is FQNNGV. The CDR3 covers 16 residues. Here the CDR3 reads CASSLESTSGRYEQYF. For the CDR3, the DNA is TGTGCCAGCAGCTTAGAATCGACTAGCGGGAGGTACGAGCAGTACTTC.

At least ten counts were recorded for this clonotype. The V call is TRBV29-1, the J call TRBJ2-7, with D tentatively TRBD1 (6 bases). The CDR3 spans 14 residues. Between the trimmed V and J ends, which lost 6 bases and 5 bases, there was a span of 20 bases. CDR1 and CDR2 from the germline V gene are SQVTM and ANQGSEA. The CDR3 DNA reads TGCAGCGTCGTTTTCCAGACAGGTTCCCACGAGCAGTACTTC. It is translated as CSVVFQTGSHEQYF.

The table lists this clonotype with many counts. The V and J genes are TRBV6-2 or TRBV6-3 and TRBJ2-7; 11 bases line up with TRBD2. Germline V gene lookup returns CDR1 MNHEY and CDR2 SVGEGT. There are 14 residues in the CDR3. V was clipped by 6 bases and J by 3 bases; unmatched bases: 4. CDR3 sequence: CASRGGTSGYEQYF. The CDR3 DNA follows: TGTGCCAGCAGGGGAGGGACTAGCGGCTACGAGCAGTACTTC.

The sample holds one count of this clonotype. The genes are TRBV20-1 and TRBJ1-2, with D possibly matching TRBD1 (5 bases). The V gene's germline CDR1 is DFQATT and CDR2 SNEGSKA (reference sequence). Trimming left V 3 bases short and J 3 bases short, with 14 bases between. The CDR3 runs 14 residues. The CDR3 here is CSASRALLDYGYTF. The CDR3 region has the DNA TGCAGTGCTAGCAGGGCACTACTAGACTATGGCTACACCTTC.

V and J are TRBV20-1 and TRBJ2-7; D gene unclear. The CDR3 contains 13 residues. CDR1 and CDR2 (germline): DFQATT, SNEGSKA (reference sequence). The CDR3 is CSAAPEIAYEQYF. CDR3 nucleotides: TGCAGCGCTGCCCCGGAGATAGCATACGAGCAGTACTTC.

This clonotype appeared many times. J is TRBJ2-1 and V is TRBV5-1, with D unresolved. The V gene's germline CDR1 is SGHRS and CDR2 YFSETQ. Trimming left V 1 base short and J 1 base short, with 6 bases between. The CDR3 spans 14 residues. This chain's CDR3 is CASSLRISYNEQFF. CDR3 bases: TGCGCCAGCAGCTTGCGGATATCCTACAATGAGCAGTTCTTC.

The chain couples TRBV5-5 to TRBJ2-1; maybe TRBD2 (6 bases). CDR3 length equals 18 residues. The germline V gene encodes CDR1 SGHKS and CDR2 YYEKEE (reference sequence). Trimming pared 2 bases from V and 4 bases from J, leaving 22 bases between. CDR3 protein: CASSLVGGRESLYNEQFF. CDR3 DNA: TGTGCCAGCAGCTTAGTGGGGGGAAGGGAGTCCCTTTACAATGAGCAGTTCTTC.

This clonotype was seen only a few times. The chain combines TRBV20-1 with TRBJ2-3, with D perhaps TRBD2 (5 bases). The CDR3 sequence is 13 residues long. Trimming shortened V by 3 bases and J by 4 bases, and 11 bases separated the two germline ends. CDR1 is DFQATT, CDR2 SNEGSKA, per germline (reference sequence). The CDR3 here is CSASRLEADTQYF. The CDR3 DNA is TGCAGTGCTAGTCGCCTGGAGGCAGATACGCAGTATTTT.

This clonotype was counted many times. The CDR3 region has the DNA TGTGCCAGCAGCCCGTTCTCTAGCGGGGGCCAAATCAATGAGCAGTTCTTC. It codes for CASSPFSSGGQINEQFF. The genes are TRBV11-2 and TRBJ2-1; 10 positions match TRBD2. Per the germline V gene, CDR1 is SGHAT and CDR2 is FQNNGV. J lost 6 bases, V lost 5 bases, and 13 bases had no gene match. The CDR3 totals 17 residues. The variable domain in full, completed from reference TRBV11-2 and TRBJ2-1, reads EAGVAQSPRYKIIEKRQSVAFWCNPISGHATLYWYQQILGQGPKLLIQFQNNGVVDDSQLPKDRFSAERLKGVDSTLKIQPAKLEDSAVYLCASSPFSSGGQINEQFFGPGTRLTVL.

This clonotype was recorded at least ten times. The chain is built from TRBV27 and TRBJ2-3, with 7 bases fitting TRBD2. The CDR3 runs 14 residues. V lost 6 bases to trimming and J lost 3 bases; unmatched junction nucleotides: 6. Germline CDR1 is MNHEY and CDR2 is SMNVEV (reference sequence). The CDR3 protein is CASRWQGGTDTQYF. CDR3 DNA sequence: TGTGCCAGCAGATGGCAGGGAGGGACAGATACGCAGTATTTT.

CDR3: CASSPEWNTEAFF. DNA for the CDR3: TGTGCCAGCAGCCCAGAATGGAACACTGAAGCTTTCTTT. This rearrangement joins TRBV13 to TRBJ1-1; no clear D gene. V was clipped by 5 bases and J by 1 base, with 8 bases between them. This CDR3 is 13 amino acids long. The germline V gene encodes CDR1 PRHDT and CDR2 FYEKMQ (reference sequence).

This clonotype was counted only a few times. This chain connects TRBV3-1 to TRBJ2-7; D remains ambiguous. The CDR3 spans 16 residues. Germline CDR1 reads LGHDT; CDR2 reads YNNKEL (reference sequence). Trimming took 2 bases from V and 0 from J, leaving 14 bases between them. CDR3 bases: TGTGCCAGCAGCCAAAGAGAGGCAGAATTCTCCTACGAGCAGTACTTC. Protein product: CASSQREAEFSYEQYF.

This clonotype was counted at least ten times. The rearrangement joins TRBV10-3 to TRBJ2-7; 9 nucleotides match TRBD2. Germline lookup yields CDR1 ENHRY and CDR2 SYGVKD. J gave up 0 bases and V 0 bases, and 3 bases lay outside the gene matches. The CDR3 is 16 amino acids. CDR3 coding DNA: TGTGCCATCAGTGAGTCTATTAGCGGGAGCTCCTACGAGCAGTACTTC. It translates to CAISESISGSSYEQYF.

The sample holds many counts of this clonotype. V usage is TRBV7-9 and J usage is TRBJ1-4; the D is unclear. The germline CDR1 and CDR2 sequences are SEHNR and FQNEAQ (reference sequence). There are 14 residues in the CDR3. V was trimmed by 5 bases and J by 0 bases, leaving 7 bases between them. Here the CDR3 reads CASSPVATNEKLFF. The CDR3 nucleotides read TGTGCCAGCAGCCCCGTTGCAACTAATGAAAAACTGTTTTTT.

This clonotype was counted ten times or more. This chain connects TRBV7-2 to TRBJ1-5; D remains unclear. Germline-derived CDR1 and CDR2 are SGHTA and FQGNSA. The CDR3 totals 15 residues. The V end lost 6 bases, the J end lost 0 bases, and 12 bases lay between the germline ends. This CDR3 is CASSPSVLSNQPQHF. DNA of the CDR3: TGTGCCAGCAGTCCCAGTGTACTTAGCAATCAGCCCCAGCATTTT.

This clonotype appeared many times. For the CDR3, the DNA is TGCGCCAGCAGCCAAGGGGTCCTCGCCGGGGAGCTGTTTTTT. Encoded protein: CASSQGVLAGELFF. The rearrangement links TRBV4-3 to TRBJ2-2, with D hard to call. The CDR3 spans 14 residues. V was pared by 1 base and J by 6 bases, with 9 bases between. Germline V gene lookup returns CDR1 LGHNA and CDR2 YSLEER.

This clonotype was counted many times. The gene calls are TRBV7-9 and TRBJ2-7; D might be TRBD1 or TRBD2, each matching 5 bases. Trimming removed 0 bases from V and 11 bases from J, with 11 bases in between. The CDR3 length is 12 residues. CDR1 SEHNR and CDR2 FQNEAQ come from the germline V gene (reference sequence). The CDR3 DNA reads TGTGCCAGCAGCTTAGCCGGGGCAGACAAGTACTTC. Translating gives CASSLAGADKYF.